The clone carrying this T cell receptor (beta chain) came up once. The source of the sample is a study of cytomegalovirus exposure and HLA in healthy donors. This CDR3 contains 14 residues. The V end lost 1 base, the J end lost 0 bases, and 7 bases lay between the germline ends. Per the germline V gene, CDR1 is SGHAT and CDR2 is FQNNGV. Produced via immunoSEQ multiplex PCR; TCRdb's table is partial and in-frame only. The profile shows more than 95,000 clones, approximately 88% of them singletons. The V and J genes are TRBV11-2 and TRBJ2-7; no definite D call. The TCR sequence derives from a young woman in good health and CMV-seronegative. Sequencing was done on a sample of PBMCs. The CDR3, as DNA: TGTGCCAGCAGCTTAGGCTACCCCTCCTACGAGCAGTACTTC. Its translation is CASSLGYPSYEQYF.